This TCR beta chain was identified during a study of tumor-infiltrating lymphocytes in primary liver carcinoma. Whole-study results and caveats: It was tumor-adjacent and tumor-blood pairs that overlapped less than tumor region pairs did. The proportion of top clones found throughout all five tumor regions was only about 7-24%.

About this clonotype itself: Its target is not known.

Germline V gene data show CDR1 as SQVTM and CDR2 as ANQGSEA. The length of the CDR3 is 12 residues. Starting material of 500 to 600 ng total RNA yielded TCR beta cDNA via a constant-region primer. Modified slightly, ARM-PCR produced TCR beta libraries over three nested multiplex PCR rounds. The first two PCR rounds used TRBV1-TRBV30 forward primers with a C-beta reverse primer, 10 cycles each. MiXCR, run by TCRdb on the multiplex PCR reads, gives a single entry per CDR3 protein. This table has tens of thousands of distinct CDR3 sequences, around 64% appearing once. The 20-30 mg bulk tissue piece was not sorted before simultaneous RNA and DNA extraction. Five separate regions of each tumor underwent sampling.

This chain joins TRBV29-1 and TRBJ2-1; TRBD1 aligns across 7 bases. The sequenced sample consisted of liver tumor tissue from sampling region 4. Subset: tumor region T4, right-lateral pole. The sequence derives from a man in his forties or fifties with primary liver carcinoma and hepatitis B virus infection. The DNA for the CDR3 is TGCAAAGTCCGACAGGGCGGCAATGAGCAGTTCTTC. It encodes CKVRQGGNEQFF.